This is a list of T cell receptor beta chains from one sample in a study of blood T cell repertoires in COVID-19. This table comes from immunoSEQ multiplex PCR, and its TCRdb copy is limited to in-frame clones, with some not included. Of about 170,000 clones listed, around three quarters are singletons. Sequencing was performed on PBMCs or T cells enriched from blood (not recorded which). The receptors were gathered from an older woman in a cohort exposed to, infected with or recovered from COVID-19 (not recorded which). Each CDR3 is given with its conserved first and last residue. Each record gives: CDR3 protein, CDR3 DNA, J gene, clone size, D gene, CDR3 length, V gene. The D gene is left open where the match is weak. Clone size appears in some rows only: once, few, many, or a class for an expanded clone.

CDR3 protein: CASSLARRGTQYF; CDR3 DNA: TGTGCCAGCTCACTAGCGCGGCGGGGGACCCAGTACTTC; J gene: TRBJ2-5; clone size: -; D gene: -; CDR3 length: 13; V gene: TRBV18
CDR3 protein: CASSAPGKTYEQYF; CDR3 DNA: TGTGCCAGCAGTGCCCCAGGGAAGACCTACGAGCAGTACTTC; J gene: TRBJ2-7; clone size: once; D gene: -; CDR3 length: 14; V gene: TRBV2
CDR3 protein: CASSYGRGFRSGANVLTF; CDR3 DNA: TGTGCCAGCAGTTACGGCAGGGGGTTTCGCTCTGGGGCCAACGTCCTGACTTTC; J gene: TRBJ2-6; clone size: -; D gene: TRBD1; CDR3 length: 18; V gene: TRBV6-2/TRBV6-3
CDR3 protein: CASSLQGTGNTGELFF; CDR3 DNA: TGCGCCAGCAGCTTACAAGGAACGGGGAACACCGGGGAGCTGTTTTTT; J gene: TRBJ2-2; clone size: once; D gene: -; CDR3 length: 16; V gene: TRBV5-1
CDR3 protein: CASSLGPTREQYF; CDR3 DNA: TGTGCCAGCAGCTTAGGGCCAACAAGAGAGCAGTACTTC; J gene: TRBJ2-7; clone size: few; D gene: -; CDR3 length: 13; V gene: TRBV7-2
CDR3 protein: CASSLEGDRDEQYF; CDR3 DNA: TGCGCCAGCAGCTTGGAGGGGGACAGGGACGAGCAGTACTTC; J gene: TRBJ2-7; clone size: -; D gene: TRBD1; CDR3 length: 14; V gene: TRBV5-1
CDR3 protein: CASSTGNIQYF; CDR3 DNA: TGTGCCAGCAGCACGGGAAACATTCAGTACTTC; J gene: TRBJ2-4; clone size: -; D gene: -; CDR3 length: 11; V gene: TRBV28
CDR3 protein: CASSSAADTSTDTQYF; CDR3 DNA: TGTGCCAGCTCTTCAGCCGCAGACACTAGCACAGATACGCAGTATTTT; J gene: TRBJ2-3; clone size: -; D gene: -; CDR3 length: 16; V gene: TRBV28
CDR3 protein: CASIARPTPGGTQYF; CDR3 DNA: TGTGCCAGCATCGCCCGCCCGACTCCCGGGGGGACGCAGTATTTT; J gene: TRBJ2-3; clone size: -; D gene: TRBD2; CDR3 length: 15; V gene: TRBV27
CDR3 protein: CASRTGQGAVEQYF; CDR3 DNA: TGTGCCAGCAGGACGGGACAGGGGGCAGTGGAGCAGTACTTC; J gene: TRBJ2-7; clone size: -; D gene: TRBD1; CDR3 length: 14; V gene: TRBV2
CDR3 protein: CASSSPGGNTQYF; CDR3 DNA: TGTGCCAGCTCTTCCCCCGGGGGAAATACGCAGTATTTT; J gene: TRBJ2-3; clone size: -; D gene: -; CDR3 length: 13; V gene: TRBV18
CDR3 protein: CASSSSSGNYEQYF; CDR3 DNA: TGTGCCAGCTCGTCCTCTAGCGGGAACTACGAGCAGTACTTC; J gene: TRBJ2-7; clone size: once; D gene: TRBD2; CDR3 length: 14; V gene: TRBV18
CDR3 protein: CASSQGGTAKETQYF; CDR3 DNA: TGTGCCAGCAGCCAAGGAGGGACAGCCAAAGAGACCCAGTACTTC; J gene: TRBJ2-5; clone size: -; D gene: TRBD1; CDR3 length: 15; V gene: TRBV3-1/TRBV3-2
CDR3 protein: CASSEGGQGAQGNGYTF; CDR3 DNA: TGTGCCAGCAGTGAAGGGGGACAGGGGGCGCAGGGAAATGGCTACACCTTC; J gene: TRBJ1-2; clone size: many; D gene: TRBD1; CDR3 length: 17; V gene: TRBV2
CDR3 protein: CSALLAGPEEPYNEQFF; CDR3 DNA: TGCAGCGCTTTACTAGCGGGACCTGAAGAACCCTACAATGAGCAGTTCTTC; J gene: TRBJ2-1; clone size: few; D gene: TRBD2; CDR3 length: 17; V gene: TRBV29-1
CDR3 protein: CASSIRADREQFF; CDR3 DNA: TGTGCCAGCAGCATCAGGGCAGACAGAGAGCAGTTCTTC; J gene: TRBJ2-1; clone size: once; D gene: -; CDR3 length: 13; V gene: TRBV7-3
CDR3 protein: CASSLGQSTEAFF; CDR3 DNA: TGTGCCAGCAGCCTCGGACAGAGCACTGAAGCTTTCTTT; J gene: TRBJ1-1; clone size: -; D gene: -; CDR3 length: 13; V gene: TRBV7-3
CDR3 protein: CASSATLGYEQYF; CDR3 DNA: TGTGCCAGCAGTGCAACTCTTGGCTACGAGCAGTACTTC; J gene: TRBJ2-7; clone size: -; D gene: -; CDR3 length: 13; V gene: TRBV2
CDR3 protein: CASSSTSGRYNEQFF; CDR3 DNA: TGTGCTAGCAGCTCGACTAGCGGGAGATACAATGAGCAGTTCTTC; J gene: TRBJ2-1; clone size: -; D gene: TRBD2; CDR3 length: 15; V gene: TRBV7-7
CDR3 protein: CASTSGSSYNEQFF; CDR3 DNA: TGTGCCAGCACCAGCGGGAGCTCCTACAATGAGCAGTTCTTC; J gene: TRBJ2-1; clone size: -; D gene: TRBD2; CDR3 length: 14; V gene: TRBV9
CDR3 protein: CASSLTQGVGEQYF; CDR3 DNA: TGTGCCAGCAGTTTAACGCAGGGGGTGGGGGAGCAGTACTTC; J gene: TRBJ2-7; clone size: -; D gene: TRBD1; CDR3 length: 14; V gene: TRBV27
CDR3 protein: CASSGGQGRGYTF; CDR3 DNA: TGTGCCAGCAGTGGGGGGCAGGGTCGTGGCTACACCTTC; J gene: TRBJ1-2; clone size: -; D gene: -; CDR3 length: 13; V gene: TRBV2
CDR3 protein: CATSRRGGYNEQFF; CDR3 DNA: TGTGCCACCAGCCGGCGGGGAGGGTACAATGAGCAGTTCTTC; J gene: TRBJ2-1; clone size: few; D gene: TRBD2; CDR3 length: 14; V gene: TRBV24-1
CDR3 protein: CASSGTWSYNEQFF; CDR3 DNA: TGTGCCAGCAGTGGGACTTGGAGCTACAATGAGCAGTTCTTC; J gene: TRBJ2-1; clone size: -; D gene: -; CDR3 length: 14; V gene: TRBV11-2